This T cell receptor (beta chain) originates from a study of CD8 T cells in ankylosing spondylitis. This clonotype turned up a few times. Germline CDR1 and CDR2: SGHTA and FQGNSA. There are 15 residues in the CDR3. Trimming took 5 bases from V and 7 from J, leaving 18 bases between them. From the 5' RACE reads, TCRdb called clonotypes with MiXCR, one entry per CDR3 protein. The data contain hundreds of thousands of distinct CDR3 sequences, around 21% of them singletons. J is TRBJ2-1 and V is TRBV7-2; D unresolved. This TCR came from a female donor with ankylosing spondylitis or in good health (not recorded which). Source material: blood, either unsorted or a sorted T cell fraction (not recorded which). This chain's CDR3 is CASSRLPYGENEQFF. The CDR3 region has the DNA TGTGCCAGCAGCCGTCTCCCCTATGGGGAAAATGAGCAGTTCTTC.